Shown below are 25 T cell receptor beta chains from a single sample sequenced in a study of T-cell memory formation after mild COVID-19. MiXCR was run by TCRdb on the 5' RACE reads, yielding one entry per CDR3 protein. The data hold around 500,000 distinct CDR3 sequences, with roughly 20% observed a single time. Sequencing was performed on PBMCs or a T cell subset sorted from them (not recorded which). Source of these receptors: an adult woman who had mild COVID-19 (a few samples of this study predate the infection). Cell type and time point are not known.

There are a few counts of this clonotype. CDR3 region: CASSTDSHTDTQYF. CDR3 sequence (DNA): TGCGCCAGCAGCACGGACTCACACACAGATACGCAGTATTTT. The chain employs TRBV5-1 and TRBJ2-3, with D possibly matching TRBD2 (5 bases). Germline V gene sequence: CDR1 SGHRS, CDR2 YFSETQ. The CDR3 has 14 amino acids. V was shortened by 4 bases and J by 2 bases, with 11 bases between the two germline ends. The full variable domain, in which reference TRBV5-1 and TRBJ2-3 provide the parts outside the CDR3, is KAGVTQTPRYLIKTRGQQVTLSCSPISGHRSVSWYQQTPGQGLQFLFEYFSETQRNKGNFPGRFSGRQFSNSRSEMNVSTLELGDSALYLCASSTDSHTDTQYFGPGTRLTVL.

V usage is TRBV7-8 and J usage is TRBJ2-7, with a tentative D call TRBD1 (5 bases). This CDR3 is 16 amino acids long. V shed 5 bases and J shed 4 bases, with 21 bases lying between them. Germline CDR1 is SGHVS and CDR2 is FQNEAQ. The CDR3 sequence is CASSVGPVGDGYEQYF. For the CDR3, the DNA is TGTGCCAGCAGCGTGGGGCCGGTCGGAGATGGTTACGAGCAGTACTTC.

The CDR3 bases are TGTGCCAGCACCCTTTTAGGAGGTCGAGACTATGGCTACACCTTC. Translated, it gives CASTLLGGRDYGYTF. This chain uses TRBV7-9 with TRBJ1-2; D call uncertain. The CDR3 consists of 15 residues. V lost 7 bases to trimming and J lost 3 bases, with 18 bases between them. Looked up from germline, CDR1 is SEHNR and CDR2 is FQNEAQ (reference sequence).

This clonotype was found a few times. This chain uses TRBV3-1 with TRBJ1-3, with D tentatively TRBD1 (5 bases). The CDR3 contains 14 residues. Trimming shortened V by 3 bases and J by 3 bases, and 9 bases separated the two germline ends. From germline, CDR1 is LGHDT and CDR2 YNNKEL (reference sequence). In nucleotides, the CDR3 is TGTGCCAGCAGCCAGACAGATTTTGGAAACACCATATATTTT. It yields the protein CASSQTDFGNTIYF.

The chain uses TRBV6-5 and TRBJ1-5, with TRBD1 matching 8 bases. There are 15 residues in the CDR3. The germline CDR1 and CDR2 sequences are MNHEY and SVGAGI. The junction had 4 bases not matched to a gene; V was cut back by 0 bases and J by 6 bases. The CDR3 coding sequence is TGTGCCAGCAGTTACTCCAGGGGGCCGCGTCAGCCCCAGCATTTT. Amino acid sequence: CASSYSRGPRQPQHF.

The V call is TRBV20-1, the J call TRBJ2-3, with 8 bases matching TRBD2. The CDR3 contains 14 residues. Germline V lookup: CDR1 DFQATT, CDR2 SNEGSKA (reference sequence). After removal of 8 bases from V and 4 bases from J, the junction contained 11 bases not matched to a gene. The CDR3 DNA follows: TGCAGTCCATACCGGGGACTAGAAGCAGATACGCAGTATTTT. It specifies CSPYRGLEADTQYF.

The V and J genes are TRBV5-1 and TRBJ1-2; weak D call: TRBD1 (5 bases). V was clipped by 9 bases and J by 3 bases, with 24 bases between them. The germline V gene encodes CDR1 SGHRS and CDR2 YFSETQ. CDR3 length: 16 residues. The CDR3 DNA follows: TGCGCCACCCGGCCGTCGATGTCGGACACTTACTATGGCTACACCTTC. This codes for CATRPSMSDTYYGYTF.

The V gene is TRBV5-1, the J gene TRBJ1-4; D not resolved. CDR1 and CDR2 (germline): SGHRS, YFSETQ. The CDR3 sequence is 15 residues long. Trimming removed 4 bases at V and 7 bases at J, with 17 bases between. CDR3 bases: TGCGCCAGCAGCCCGGACCCCGGTGGGATTGAAAAACTGTTTTTT. Translated, it gives CASSPDPGGIEKLFF.

In its sample, this clonotype was seen a few times. The rearrangement links TRBV5-1 to TRBJ2-1, with TRBD2 identical over 9 bases. Trimming removed 7 bases from V and 5 bases from J; junction bases left unmatched: 10. The length of the CDR3 is 15 residues. The germline CDR1 and CDR2 sequences are SGHRS and YFSETQ. CDR3 sequence (DNA): TGCGCCAGCCGGCCGGGACTAGCAAACCACAATGAGCAGTTCTTC. Translated: CASRPGLANHNEQFF.

This clonotype was seen ten or more times. The chain joins TRBV4-2 to TRBJ2-7; the D call may be TRBD1 or TRBD2 (5 bases each). The CDR3 loop spans 14 amino acids. V dropped 0 bases and J dropped 7 bases, with 13 bases sitting between them. Germline values: CDR1 LGHNA, CDR2 YNFKEQ. CDR3 sequence (DNA): TGTGCCAGCAGCCAAGATCTCGAGGGGAGAGAGCAGTACTTC. It translates to CASSQDLEGREQYF.

The chain couples TRBV27 to TRBJ2-1, with 10 bases matching TRBD2. CDR1 and CDR2 from the germline V gene are MNHEY and SMNVEV (reference sequence). V trimming: 8 bases; J trimming: 1 base; junction bases outside the gene matches: 8. This CDR3 has 16 amino acids. CDR3 protein: CASRVLAGDSYNEQFF. CDR3 DNA: TGTGCCAGCCGGGTGCTAGCGGGAGATTCCTACAATGAGCAGTTCTTC.

The table lists this clonotype with a few counts. V gene TRBV5-1 combines with J gene TRBJ2-4; 9 nucleotides agree with TRBD1. The V gene end was trimmed by 5 bases and the J gene end by 7 bases; junction bases not matched to a gene: 10. Germline V gene lookup returns CDR1 SGHRS and CDR2 YFSETQ. The CDR3 sequence is 15 residues long. In DNA, the CDR3 is TGCGCCAGCAGTGGAGGGACAGGGAGTCATAACATTCAGTACTTC. The encoded protein is CASSGGTGSHNIQYF.

This clonotype was picked up a small number of times. This sequence joins TRBV7-3 and TRBJ2-3, with 13 nucleotides matching TRBD2. Unmatched junction bases numbered 4, after V lost 2 bases and J lost 5 bases. The CDR3 has 16 residues. Germline CDR1 reads SGHTA; CDR2 reads FQGTGA. As DNA, the CDR3 is TGTGCCAGCAGCTTACGACTAGCGGGAGGTTTAGATACGCAGTATTTT. As protein: CASSLRLAGGLDTQYF.

About this clonotype itself: At one of its ends the junction is not consistent with the germline gene, which may arise from a read error. V is TRBV11-2 and J is TRBJ2-5; D possibly matches TRBD1 or TRBD2 (5 bases each). There are 16 residues in the CDR3. The germline CDR1 and CDR2 sequences are SGHAT and FQNNGV. The CDR3, as DNA: TGTGCCAGCAGATCGATTTCGCCGGGGACCCAAGGGACCCAGTACTTC. Its protein product is CASRSISPGTQGTQYF.

This sequence joins TRBV29-1 and TRBJ1-2; TRBD1 agrees at 9 bases. Trimming removed 4 bases from V and 7 bases from J; junction bases left unmatched: 7. This CDR3 is built from 13 residues. CDR1 is SQVTM and CDR2 is ANQGSEA in the germline V gene. The CDR3 sequence: CSVATDRGLGYTF. The CDR3, as DNA: TGCAGCGTTGCGACGGACAGGGGCCTTGGCTACACCTTC.

The J gene is TRBJ2-5, the V gene TRBV20-1, with D tentatively TRBD2 (6 bases). Trimming removed 0 bases from V and 2 bases from J, with 13 bases in between. The CDR3 is 15 amino acids. The germline V gene encodes CDR1 DFQATT and CDR2 SNEGSKA (reference sequence). The CDR3 is CSARDSAGRQETQYF. The CDR3 nucleotides read TGCAGTGCTAGAGACTCCGCGGGAAGGCAAGAGACCCAGTACTTC.

The V call is TRBV5-1, the J call TRBJ2-7; TRBD2 matches at 8 bases. Germline V gives CDR1 SGHRS, CDR2 YFSETQ. The CDR3 runs 15 residues. Trimming at V came to 1 base and at J to 0 bases, leaving 3 bases not matched to a gene. The CDR3 here is CASSLFAGGSYEQYF. CDR3 sequence (DNA): TGCGCCAGCAGCTTGTTTGCGGGGGGCTCCTACGAGCAGTACTTC.

The rearrangement uses TRBV20-1 and TRBJ1-1, with D hard to call. In germline, CDR1 is DFQATT, CDR2 SNEGSKA (reference sequence). Trimming removed 2 bases from V and 0 bases from J, with 10 bases in between. The CDR3 is made up of 14 amino acids. CDR3 DNA: TGCAGTGCTAGATGGTCGGGAATGAACACTGAAGCTTTCTTT. Amino acids: CSARWSGMNTEAFF.

This clonotype was detected a few times. The V gene is TRBV18, the J gene TRBJ2-7; 7 bases match TRBD2. Germline V gene sequence: CDR1 KGHSH, CDR2 LQKENI. This CDR3 has 16 residues. Unmatched junction bases numbered 11, after V lost 6 bases and J lost 0 bases. The DNA of the CDR3 is TGTGCCAGCTCTCCCTACGGGGGGTTAAGCTCCTACGAGCAGTACTTC. Residues: CASSPYGGLSSYEQYF.

This clonotype occurred a few times. The rearrangement joins TRBV4-1 to TRBJ2-3, with TRBD2 as a possible D gene (5 bases). The germline V gene encodes CDR1 MGHRA and CDR2 YSYEKL. Trimming removed 1 base from V and 7 bases from J, with 12 bases in between. This CDR3 is built from 14 residues. The CDR3 loop reads CASSQGGGLYTQYF. CDR3 in DNA: TGCGCCAGCAGCCAAGGAGGCGGGTTGTATACGCAGTATTTT.

J is TRBJ2-5 and V is TRBV24-1; 10 bases agree with TRBD1. Germline lookup yields CDR1 KGHDR and CDR2 SFDVKD. There are 17 residues in the CDR3. V lost 3 bases to trimming and J lost 5 bases; unmatched junction nucleotides: 11. The CDR3 DNA sequence: TGTGCCACCAGTGATCCGGGAGATCGGACAGGGGGGGAGACCCAGTACTTC. Translated, it gives CATSDPGDRTGGETQYF.

V and J are TRBV2 and TRBJ1-2; D might be TRBD1 (5 bases). V was clipped by 6 bases and J by 8 bases, with 13 bases between them. CDR1 is SNHLY, CDR2 FYNNEI, per germline. The CDR3 is 12 residues long. The DNA of the CDR3 is TGTGCCAGCAGGGGGGACTGGGAGGGCTACACCTTC. Translation: CASRGDWEGYTF.

This clonotype appeared a few times. V and J are TRBV29-1 and TRBJ2-7, with 7 bases that match TRBD1. Germline lookup yields CDR1 SQVTM and CDR2 ANQGSEA. The CDR3 consists of 14 residues. With 6 bases clipped from V and 1 base from J, the junction kept 9 bases outside the gene matches. CDR3 in DNA: TGCAGCGTATCCGGGACAGCCCTTTCCTACGAGCAGTACTTC. This encodes CSVSGTALSYEQYF.

The rearrangement joins TRBV5-1 to TRBJ1-1; D is unresolved. The CDR3 runs 14 residues. The germline CDR1 and CDR2 sequences are SGHRS and YFSETQ. Trimming shortened V by 4 bases and J by 5 bases, and 15 bases separated the two germline ends. CDR3 DNA sequence: TGCGCCAGCAGCCCTGAGATTCGAGGAACTGAAGCTTTCTTT. Translation: CASSPEIRGTEAFF.

This chain joins TRBV7-2 and TRBJ1-1; maybe TRBD1 (5 bases). The CDR3 is 15 amino acids. With 1 base removed from V and 1 base from J, the gap between germline ends came to 10 bases. Germline CDR1 reads SGHTA; CDR2 reads FQGNSA. As DNA, the CDR3 is TGTGCCAGCAGCTTAGGATGGGGGGAGAACACTGAAGCTTTCTTT. It specifies CASSLGWGENTEAFF.